Each of the 22 T cell receptor beta chains below was sequenced from the same sample in a study of T cells in localized non-small cell lung cancer. Produced via immunoSEQ multiplex PCR; TCRdb's table is partial and in-frame only. The sample holds over 70,000 clones; 80% to 90% are singletons and the top ten take around a fifth. The sample here was peripheral blood, taken before any cancer treatment. These receptors all stem from a male donor aged 60 or over with stage III squamous cell lung carcinoma.

The chain couples TRBV11-3 to TRBJ1-4, with D perhaps TRBD1 (5 bases). The length of the CDR3 is 16 residues. Trimming removed 4 bases from V and 6 bases from J, with 18 bases in between. Germline values: CDR1 SGHNT, CDR2 YENEEA. CDR3 sequence (DNA): TGTGCCAGCAGCTCGGGGGTTGGGGGTTACGATGAAAAACTGTTTTTT. Translation: CASSSGVGGYDEKLFF.

This clone was detected once. This chain connects TRBV9 to TRBJ2-1, with a possible D match to TRBD2 (5 bases). This CDR3 is 16 amino acids long. Deletions cut 0 bases from V and 8 bases from J, with 18 bases between. Germline CDR1 and CDR2: SGDLS and YYNGEE. The DNA of the CDR3 is TGTGCCAGCAGCGTAGGGCTAGCTGGTGTAATCGATGAGCAGTTCTTC. Translating gives CASSVGLAGVIDEQFF.

The V call is TRBV29-1, the J call TRBJ2-3; D uncertain. This CDR3 is built from 12 residues. CDR1 is SQVTM and CDR2 is ANQGSEA in the germline V gene. Trimming took off 6 bases at V and 2 bases at J, with 9 bases between the two ends. Here the CDR3 reads CSVIFDTDTQYF. CDR3 coding DNA: TGCAGCGTCATATTTGACACAGATACGCAGTATTTT.

The chain recombines TRBV7-9 with TRBJ1-2; 8 nucleotides align to TRBD1. V lost 5 bases to trimming and J lost 2 bases; unmatched junction nucleotides: 4. The length of the CDR3 is 14 residues. The germline V gene has CDR1 SEHNR and CDR2 FQNEAQ (reference sequence). The CDR3 coding sequence is TGTGCCAGCAGCAGAGGACAGGGAAACTATGGCTACACCTTC. This codes for CASSRGQGNYGYTF.

This chain joins TRBV18 and TRBJ2-3; D is ambiguous. Trimming cost V 1 base and J 3 bases, with 8 bases left between them. The V gene's germline CDR1 is KGHSH and CDR2 LQKENI. The length of the CDR3 is 14 residues. CDR3 DNA: TGTGCCAGCTCACCACTGGGAAGGACAGATACGCAGTATTTT. This gives the protein CASSPLGRTDTQYF.

V gene TRBV30 combines with J gene TRBJ1-2; tentative D call: TRBD1 (5 bases). The V end lost 4 bases, the J end lost 1 base, and 13 bases lay between the germline ends. Germline-derived CDR1 and CDR2 are GTSNPN and SVGIG (reference sequence). The CDR3 runs to 14 residues. Written as DNA, the CDR3 is TGTGCCTGGAACACAAGGGGAGTTAACTATGGCTACACCTTC. This sequence encodes CAWNTRGVNYGYTF.

The CDR3 nucleotides read TGTGCCAGCAGCCAAGGGACAGGGGGCGCGGGAGATGGCTACACCTTC. This translates into CASSQGTGGAGDGYTF. The rearrangement joins TRBV4-2 to TRBJ1-2, with 11 bases fitting TRBD1. The CDR3 is made up of 16 amino acids. Germline CDR1 LGHNA, CDR2 YNFKEQ. J gave up 6 bases and V 1 base, and 7 bases lay outside the gene matches.

The chain uses TRBV28 and TRBJ1-3; D ambiguous. The germline CDR1 and CDR2 sequences are MDHEN and SYDVKM. The CDR3 is made up of 17 amino acids. The V and J ends lost 4 bases and 4 bases respectively, with 20 bases between them. The DNA for the CDR3 is TGTGCCAGCAGTTCGGCCGCCTTTCGGATCAGAGGAAACACCATATATTTT. This codes for CASSSAAFRIRGNTIYF. The full variable domain, its missing parts supplied by reference TRBV28 and TRBJ1-3, is DVKVTQSSRYLVKRTGEKVFLECVQDMDHENMFWYRQDPGLGLRLIYFSYDVKMKEKGDIPEGYSVSREKKERFSLILESASTNQTSMYLCASSSAAFRIRGNTIYFGEGSWLTVV.

The chain joins TRBV6-1 to TRBJ2-3; TRBD1 aligns across 9 bases. CDR1 is MNHNS and CDR2 is SASEGT in the germline V gene. This CDR3 has 20 amino acids. Trimming removed 0 bases from V and 4 bases from J; junction bases left unmatched: 17. The CDR3, as DNA: TGTGCCAGCAGTGAAGCGCCGACAGGGGGATCACGCCGCTCATCAGATACGCAGTATTTT. It is translated as CASSEAPTGGSRRSSDTQYF.

The chain recombines TRBV7-9 with TRBJ1-4; TRBD1 aligns across 7 bases. Per germline, CDR1 SEHNR and CDR2 FQNEAQ (reference sequence). The length of the CDR3 is 15 residues. After removal of 5 bases from V and 5 bases from J, the junction contained 8 bases not matched to a gene. The CDR3 nucleotides are TGTGCCAGCAGCAGGACAGGACAGGAGAATGAAAAACTGTTTTTT. It codes for CASSRTGQENEKLFF. Variable domain in full (rest from reference TRBV7-9 and TRBJ1-4): DTGVSQNPRHKITKRGQNVTFRCDPISEHNRLYWYRQTLGQGPEFLTYFQNEAQLEKSRLLSDRFSAERPKGSFSTLEIQRTEQGDSAMYLCASSRTGQENEKLFFGSGTQLSVL.

This clone was observed a handful of times. The chain carries TRBV27 and TRBJ1-1; D is ambiguous. Between the trimmed V and J ends, which lost 3 bases and 2 bases, there was a span of 7 bases. The germline gives CDR1 MNHEY, CDR2 SMNVEV (reference sequence). The CDR3 is 13 residues long. This CDR3 is CASSFTRNTEAFF. CDR3 in DNA: TGTGCCAGCAGTTTTACACGAAACACTGAAGCTTTCTTT.

The V call is TRBV10-3, the J call TRBJ2-3; 9 positions agree with TRBD2. Germline assignment: CDR1 ENHRY and CDR2 SYGVKD. V lost 9 bases to trimming and J lost 4 bases; unmatched junction nucleotides: 11. This CDR3 contains 15 residues. CDR3 residues: CAITLTSGGSDTQYF. Written as DNA, the CDR3 is TGTGCCATAACTCTGACTAGCGGAGGTTCAGATACGCAGTATTTT.

The V and J genes are TRBV18 and TRBJ1-2, with a possible D match to TRBD1 (6 bases). Germline CDR1 and CDR2: KGHSH and LQKENI. This CDR3 is built from 16 residues. The V end was cut by 6 bases, the J end by 1 base, with 18 bases between. The CDR3 DNA reads TGTGCCAGCTCCCTCGAACAGGGCGTGCTTAACTATGGCTACACCTTC. This translates into CASSLEQGVLNYGYTF.

The chain couples TRBV6-6 to TRBJ1-4; D is undetermined. CDR3 length: 15 amino acids. Trimming removed 2 bases from V and 1 base from J, with 8 bases in between. Per germline, CDR1 MNHNY and CDR2 SVGAGI (reference sequence). DNA of the CDR3: TGTGCCAGCAGTTACGGTGGCAGAACTAATGAAAAACTGTTTTTT. This codes for CASSYGGRTNEKLFF.

This rearrangement joins TRBV19 to TRBJ2-2; a possible D gene is TRBD1 (5 bases). Trimming stripped 5 bases from V and 4 bases from J, with 11 bases between. The germline V gene has CDR1 LNHDA and CDR2 SQIVND (reference sequence). The CDR3 covers 14 residues. The CDR3 DNA is TGTGCCAGTAGTCAGGGTGTGGGCACCGGGGAGCTGTTTTTT. Amino acids: CASSQGVGTGELFF.

V and J are TRBV10-3 and TRBJ1-2; TRBD1 matches at 7 bases. Germline CDR1 and CDR2: ENHRY and SYGVKD. This CDR3 region has 13 residues. V lost 7 bases to trimming and J lost 3 bases; unmatched junction nucleotides: 5. The CDR3 protein is CAINRGGDYGYTF. CDR3 sequence (DNA): TGTGCCATCAACAGGGGTGGAGACTATGGCTACACCTTC.

This clone appeared a few times. The CDR3 DNA follows: TGTGCCAGCAGCTTAGAACGGACTAGCGACGGCTCCTACAATGAGCAGTTCTTC. Translation gives CASSLERTSDGSYNEQFF. J is TRBJ2-1 and V is TRBV11-2, with TRBD2 matching over 9 bases. Looked up from germline, CDR1 is SGHAT and CDR2 is FQNNGV. The CDR3 has 18 residues. V shed 0 bases, J shed 0 bases, and the junction held 6 bases outside the gene matches.

This chain joins TRBV5-8 and TRBJ1-1; 7 nucleotides agree with TRBD1. The ends lost 0 bases at V and 3 bases at J; junction bases unmatched: 11. CDR3 length equals 17 residues. CDR1 and CDR2 from the germline V gene are SGHTS and YDEGEE. This CDR3 is CASSLGRRGPFDTEAFF. Written as DNA, the CDR3 is TGTGCCAGCAGCTTGGGGAGGAGGGGGCCTTTTGACACTGAAGCTTTCTTT.

The chain has TRBV4-2 and TRBJ1-5; 7 bases are shared with TRBD1. CDR1 is LGHNA, CDR2 YNFKEQ, per germline. CDR3 length: 17 amino acids. With 1 base clipped from V and 3 bases from J, the junction kept 9 bases outside the gene matches. Here the CDR3 reads CASSQVRRGGANQPQHF. Written as DNA, the CDR3 is TGTGCCAGCAGCCAAGTTCGCAGGGGGGGTGCCAATCAGCCCCAGCATTTT.

V gene TRBV4-1 combines with J gene TRBJ1-5; TRBD1 agrees at 9 bases. CDR3 size: 14 residues. In germline, CDR1 is MGHRA, CDR2 YSYEKL. The V gene end was trimmed by 4 bases and the J gene end by 6 bases; junction bases not matched to a gene: 4. CDR3 in amino acids: CASSRGQGSQPQHF. For the CDR3, the DNA is TGCGCCAGCAGCCGGGGACAGGGATCTCAGCCCCAGCATTTT.

The V and J genes are TRBV28 and TRBJ2-1, with D unclear. The germline gives CDR1 MDHEN, CDR2 SYDVKM. The CDR3 has 13 residues. V dropped 3 bases and J dropped 5 bases, with 8 bases sitting between them. The CDR3 sequence is CASSLYYNNEQFF. The CDR3 DNA follows: TGTGCCAGCAGTTTGTACTACAACAATGAGCAGTTCTTC.

This clone has only one observation. This chain connects TRBV9 to TRBJ2-5, with unresolved D. Trimming took off 2 bases at V and 1 base at J, with 6 bases between the two ends. The length of the CDR3 is 13 residues. CDR1 and CDR2 (germline): SGDLS, YYNGEE. Here the CDR3 DNA reads TGTGCCAGCAGCGTTTACTCCCAAGAGACCCAGTACTTC. Amino acid sequence: CASSVYSQETQYF.